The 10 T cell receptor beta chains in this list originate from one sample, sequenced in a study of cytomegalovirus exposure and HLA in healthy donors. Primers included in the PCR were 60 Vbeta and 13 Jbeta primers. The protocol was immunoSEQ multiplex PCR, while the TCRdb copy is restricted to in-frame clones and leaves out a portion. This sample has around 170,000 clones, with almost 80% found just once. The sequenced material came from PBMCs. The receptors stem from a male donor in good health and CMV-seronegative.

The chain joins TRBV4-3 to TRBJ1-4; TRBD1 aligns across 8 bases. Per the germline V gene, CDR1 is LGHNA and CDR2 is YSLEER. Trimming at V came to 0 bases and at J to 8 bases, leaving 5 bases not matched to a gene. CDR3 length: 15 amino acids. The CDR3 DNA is TGCGCCAGCAGCCAAGAGCCGGACAGGGCGGAAAAACTGTTTTTT. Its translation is CASSQEPDRAEKLFF.

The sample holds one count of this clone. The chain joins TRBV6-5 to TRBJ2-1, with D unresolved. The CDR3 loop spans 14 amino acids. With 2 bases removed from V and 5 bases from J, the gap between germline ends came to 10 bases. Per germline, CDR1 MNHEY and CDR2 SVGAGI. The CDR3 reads CASSYRSSHNEQFF. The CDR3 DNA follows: TGTGCCAGCAGTTACAGGAGTAGCCACAATGAGCAGTTCTTC.

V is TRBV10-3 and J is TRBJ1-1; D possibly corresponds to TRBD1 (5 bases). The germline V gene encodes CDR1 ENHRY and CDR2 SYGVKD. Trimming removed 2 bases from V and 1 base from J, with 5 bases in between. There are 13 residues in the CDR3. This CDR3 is CAISEGANTEAFF. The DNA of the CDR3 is TGTGCCATCAGTGAGGGGGCGAACACTGAAGCTTTCTTT.

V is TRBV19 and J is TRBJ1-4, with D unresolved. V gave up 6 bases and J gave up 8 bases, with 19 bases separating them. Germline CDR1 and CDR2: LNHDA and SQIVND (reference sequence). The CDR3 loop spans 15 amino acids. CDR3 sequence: CASRGGTGIREKLFF. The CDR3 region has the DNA TGTGCCAGTAGAGGAGGAACGGGAATACGGGAAAAACTGTTTTTT.

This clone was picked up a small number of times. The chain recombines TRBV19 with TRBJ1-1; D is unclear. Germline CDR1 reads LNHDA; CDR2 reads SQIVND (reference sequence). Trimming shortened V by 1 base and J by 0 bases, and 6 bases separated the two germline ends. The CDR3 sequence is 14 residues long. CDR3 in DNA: TGTGCCAGTAGTATAGGAGCGATGAACACTGAAGCTTTCTTT. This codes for CASSIGAMNTEAFF.

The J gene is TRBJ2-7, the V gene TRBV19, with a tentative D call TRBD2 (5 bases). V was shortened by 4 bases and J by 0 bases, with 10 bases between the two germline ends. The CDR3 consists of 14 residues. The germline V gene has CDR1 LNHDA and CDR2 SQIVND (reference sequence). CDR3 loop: CASSTAGLSYEQYF. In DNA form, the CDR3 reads TGTGCCAGTAGTACCGCGGGCCTCTCCTACGAGCAGTACTTC.

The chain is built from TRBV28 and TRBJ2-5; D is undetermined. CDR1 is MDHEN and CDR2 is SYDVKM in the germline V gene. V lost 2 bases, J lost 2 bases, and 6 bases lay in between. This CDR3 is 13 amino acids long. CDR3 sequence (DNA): TGTGCCAGCAGTTTAGGGCAGCAAGAGACCCAGTACTTC. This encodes CASSLGQQETQYF.

Written as DNA, the CDR3 is TGCGCCAGCAGCTTGACCGGGACTGTAAACACTGAAGCTTTCTTT. The encoded protein is CASSLTGTVNTEAFF. This chain uses TRBV5-1 with TRBJ1-1; D may be TRBD1 (5 bases). Germline V gene data show CDR1 as SGHRS and CDR2 as YFSETQ. The CDR3 is 15 amino acids. Deletions cut 1 base from V and 2 bases from J, with 12 bases between.

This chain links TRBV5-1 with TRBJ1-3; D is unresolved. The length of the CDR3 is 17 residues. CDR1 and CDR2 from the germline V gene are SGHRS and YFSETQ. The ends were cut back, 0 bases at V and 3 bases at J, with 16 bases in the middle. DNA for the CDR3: TGCGCCAGCAGCTTGGTTGGAGGCTGGAGCGGTGGAAACACCATATATTTT. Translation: CASSLVGGWSGGNTIYF.

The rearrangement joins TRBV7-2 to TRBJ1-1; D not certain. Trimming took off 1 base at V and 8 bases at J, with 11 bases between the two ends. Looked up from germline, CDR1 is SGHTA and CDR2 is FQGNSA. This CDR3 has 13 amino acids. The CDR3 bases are TGTGCCAGCAGCTTAGGTGGGCGCCGGGAAGCTTTCTTT. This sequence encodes CASSLGGRREAFF.